A selection of T cell receptor beta chains follows, all from one sample in a study of T cell responses to AZD1222 COVID-19 vaccine. Only in-frame clones appear in the TCRdb table, and some are missing; sequencing was by immunoSEQ multiplex PCR. The sample carries about 180,000 clones, approximately 90% recorded once. The sample consisted of peripheral blood, taken 28 days after the second AZD1222 dose. These receptors were obtained from an adult who received the AZD1222 COVID-19 vaccine. The CDR3 runs from the conserved cysteine through the conserved F or W. D genes are given only for firm matches. The listing skips clone size in some rows; elsewhere it reads once, few, many or a size class.

TRBJ2-7	.	TRBV2	.	CASLGRAYEQYF	TGTGCCAGCCTAGGGCGGGCCTACGAGCAGTACTTC
TRBJ2-7	.	TRBV27	.	CASSLSIGSYEQYF	TGTGCCAGCAGTTTATCGATAGGATCCTACGAGCAGTACTTC
TRBJ2-7	.	TRBV28	.	CASSYSSYEQYF	TGTGCCAGCAGTTATAGCTCCTACGAGCAGTACTTC
TRBJ1-5	.	TRBV10-3	.	CAIGTGSNQPQHF	TGTGCCATCGGCACAGGTAGTAATCAGCCCCAGCATTTT
TRBJ2-7	TRBD2	TRBV4-3	.	CASSQATGGPDEQYF	TGCGCCAGCAGCCAAGCTACGGGAGGGCCGGACGAGCAGTACTTC
TRBJ2-7	TRBD1	TRBV6-5	.	CASSYRSGQSYEQYF	TGTGCCAGCAGTTACCGATCGGGACAGTCCTACGAGCAGTACTTC
TRBJ2-7	.	TRBV28	.	CASSFGGTAYEQYF	TGTGCCAGCAGTTTCGGGGGAACGGCCTACGAGCAGTACTTC
TRBJ2-7	.	TRBV5-6	.	CASSLNAEQYF	TGTGCCAGCAGCTTGAATGCCGAGCAGTACTTC
TRBJ1-1	.	TRBV18	.	CASSPRVGGISNTEAFF	TGTGCCAGCTCACCACGGGTAGGAGGGATCTCGAACACTGAAGCTTTCTTT
TRBJ1-6	.	TRBV7-2	.	CASRGGAYNSPLHF	TGTGCCAGCAGGGGGGGGGCGTATAATTCACCCCTCCACTTT
TRBJ1-2	TRBD1	TRBV6-2/TRBV6-3	.	CASSYSRGRANGYTF	TGTGCCAGCAGTTACTCGAGGGGGCGCGCGAATGGCTACACCTTC
TRBJ2-1	.	TRBV19	.	CASGSSYNEQFF	TGTGCCAGCGGGAGCTCCTACAATGAGCAGTTCTTC
TRBJ1-1	.	TRBV5-1	.	CASGGQGTNTEAFF	TGCGCCAGCGGGGGGCAGGGGACGAACACTGAAGCTTTCTTT
TRBJ1-5	TRBD1	TRBV9	.	CASSITGEFQPQHF	TGTGCCAGCAGCATAACAGGGGAGTTTCAGCCCCAGCATTTT
TRBJ2-3	.	TRBV28	.	CASSLPTDTQYF	TGTGCCAGCAGTTTGCCCACAGATACGCAGTATTTT
TRBJ2-2	TRBD1	TRBV5-1	few	CASSPKGQGNTGELFF	TGCGCCAGCAGCCCGAAGGGACAGGGTAACACCGGGGAGCTGTTTTTT
TRBJ2-2	TRBD2	TRBV5-6	.	CASSHPGLITGELFF	TGTGCCAGCAGCCATCCGGGACTAATCACCGGGGAGCTGTTTTTT
TRBJ1-3	.	TRBV5-5	.	CASSLPQKTFSGNTIYF	TGTGCCAGCAGCTTACCACAGAAAACCTTCTCTGGAAACACCATATATTTT
TRBJ1-4	.	TRBV2	.	CASKGRSTNEKLFF	TGTGCCAGCAAAGGCAGATCAACTAATGAAAAACTGTTTTTT
TRBJ2-7	TRBD2	TRBV7-2	once	CASSLDSGARYEQYF	TGTGCCAGCAGCTTAGATAGCGGGGCCCGCTACGAGCAGTACTTC
TRBJ2-1	TRBD2	TRBV19	.	CASSFTGTSGIVF	TGTGCCAGTAGTTTTACCGGGACTAGCGGGATTGTCTTC
TRBJ2-1	.	TRBV27	.	CASSFGRGVYNEQFF	TGTGCCAGCAGTTTCGGGCGGGGCGTCTACAATGAGCAGTTCTTC
TRBJ2-2	TRBD2	TRBV27	.	CASSLTSGTTGELFF	TGTGCCAGCAGTTTAACTAGCGGGACGACCGGGGAGCTGTTTTTT
TRBJ1-2	.	TRBV7-9	.	CASSTEKGQNGYTF	TGTGCCAGCAGCACAGAAAAAGGGCAGAATGGCTACACCTTC
TRBJ2-3	.	TRBV5-4	.	CASSAKGVRTDTQYF	TGTGCCAGCAGTGCAAAAGGGGTCCGCACAGATACGCAGTATTTT
TRBJ2-1	.	TRBV5-6	few	CASSLYYRIYNEQFF	TGTGCCAGCAGCTTGTACTACAGAATCTACAATGAGCAGTTCTTC
TRBJ2-5	TRBD2	TRBV7-9	once	CASSLTSPGLEDF	TGTGCCAGCAGCTTAACTTCCCCGGGACTAGAGGACTTC
TRBJ2-7	.	TRBV9	few	CASSPGTPYEQYF	TGTGCCAGCAGCCCGGGGACGCCCTACGAGCAGTACTTC
TRBJ2-7	.	TRBV7-9	.	CASSLEGFVSYEQYF	TGTGCCAGCAGCTTGGAGGGTTTCGTCTCCTACGAGCAGTACTTC
TRBJ2-1	.	TRBV2	once	CASSQDNEQFF	TGTGCCAGCAGTCAGGACAATGAGCAGTTCTTC
TRBJ2-5	.	TRBV9	.	CASSWRTGETQYF	TGTGCCAGCAGCTGGAGGACGGGAGAGACCCAGTACTTC
TRBJ2-3	TRBD1	TRBV4-3	.	CASSQDTGQGRDTQYF	TGCGCCAGCAGCCAAGATACAGGACAGGGTAGAGATACGCAGTATTTT
TRBJ1-6	TRBD1	TRBV28	.	CASSATGGGSYNSPLHF	TGTGCCAGCAGTGCAACAGGGGGCGGCTCCTATAATTCACCCCTCCACTTT
TRBJ1-4	.	TRBV5-1	.	CASSLGGAVEKLFF	TGCGCCAGCAGCCTTGGGGGGGCAGTTGAAAAACTGTTTTTT
TRBJ2-5	.	TRBV7-3	.	CASSLGPMSQETQYF	TGTGCCAGCAGCTTAGGACCGATGAGCCAAGAGACCCAGTACTTC
TRBJ1-2	TRBD1	TRBV7-2	once	CASSKDRGDYGYTF	TGTGCCAGCAGCAAGGACAGGGGGGACTATGGCTACACCTTC
TRBJ2-7	TRBD1	TRBV6-5	.	CASSYVQGGDYEQYF	TGTGCCAGCAGTTACGTACAGGGGGGCGACTACGAGCAGTACTTC
TRBJ1-1	TRBD1	TRBV28	.	CASIPRGGNTEAFF	TGTGCCAGCATTCCCAGGGGGGGAAACACTGAAGCTTTCTTT
TRBJ2-7	TRBD1	TRBV6-6	once	CASTKGQGAWEQYF	TGTGCCAGCACCAAGGGACAGGGGGCTTGGGAGCAGTACTTC
TRBJ2-2	TRBD2	TRBV5-1	.	CASRGLAGVENTGELFF	TGCGCCAGCAGGGGACTAGCGGGAGTCGAGAACACCGGGGAGCTGTTTTTT
TRBJ1-5	.	TRBV21-1	.	CASSKEVRGGQPQHF	TGTGCCAGCAGCAAAGAGGTGAGGGGTGGTCAGCCCCAGCATTTT
TRBJ2-3	TRBD2	TRBV5-6	.	CASSSLGTSGSFADTQYF	TGTGCCAGCAGCTCGCTCGGGACTAGCGGGAGTTTCGCAGATACGCAGTATTTT
TRBJ1-6	.	TRBV9	.	CASSVDGENSPLHF	TGTGCCAGCAGCGTCGACGGAGAGAATTCACCCCTCCACTTT
TRBJ1-4	.	TRBV7-2	few	CASSLGRSAANEKLFF	TGTGCCAGCAGCTTAGGGCGCAGCGCGGCCAATGAAAAACTGTTTTTT
TRBJ2-7	TRBD2	TRBV6-8	.	CASSFPGLAAYEQYF	TGTGCCAGCAGTTTTCCGGGACTAGCGGCCTACGAGCAGTACTTC
TRBJ2-2	.	TRBV10-3	.	CAISVRETGELFF	TGTGCCATCAGTGTAAGGGAGACCGGGGAGCTGTTTTTT